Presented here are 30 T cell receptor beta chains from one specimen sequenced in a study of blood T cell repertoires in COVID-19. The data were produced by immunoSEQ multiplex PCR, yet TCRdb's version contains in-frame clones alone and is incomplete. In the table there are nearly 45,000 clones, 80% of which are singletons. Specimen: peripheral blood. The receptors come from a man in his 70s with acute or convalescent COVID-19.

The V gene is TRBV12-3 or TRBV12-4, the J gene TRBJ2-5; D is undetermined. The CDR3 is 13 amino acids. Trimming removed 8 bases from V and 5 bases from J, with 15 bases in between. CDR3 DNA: TGTGCCAGCCGAACGGGTGGCTACGAGACCCAGTACTTC. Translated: CASRTGGYETQYF.

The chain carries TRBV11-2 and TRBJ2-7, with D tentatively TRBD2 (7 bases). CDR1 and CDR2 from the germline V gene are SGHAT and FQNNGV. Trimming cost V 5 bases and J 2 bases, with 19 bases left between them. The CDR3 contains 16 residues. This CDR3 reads CASSVGGRGFPYEQYF. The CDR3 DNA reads TGTGCCAGCAGCGTAGGGGGGCGGGGGTTTCCCTACGAGCAGTACTTC.

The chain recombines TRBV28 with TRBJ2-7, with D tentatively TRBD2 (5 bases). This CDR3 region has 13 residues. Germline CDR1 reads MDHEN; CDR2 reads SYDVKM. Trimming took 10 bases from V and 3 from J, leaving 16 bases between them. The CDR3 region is CAIPAGFYYEQYF. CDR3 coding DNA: TGTGCCATCCCTGCGGGCTTCTACTACGAGCAGTACTTC. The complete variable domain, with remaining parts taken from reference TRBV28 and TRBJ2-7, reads DVKVTQSSRYLVKRTGEKVFLECVQDMDHENMFWYRQDPGLGLRLIYFSYDVKMKEKGDIPEGYSVSREKKERFSLILESASTNQTSMYLCAIPAGFYYEQYFGPGTRLTVT.

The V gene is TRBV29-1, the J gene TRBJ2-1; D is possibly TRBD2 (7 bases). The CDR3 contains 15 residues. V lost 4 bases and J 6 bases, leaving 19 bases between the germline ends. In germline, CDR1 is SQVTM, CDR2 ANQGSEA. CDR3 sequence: CSVAREGGGGNEQFF. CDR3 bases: TGCAGCGTTGCAAGGGAGGGGGGGGGCGGCAATGAGCAGTTCTTC.

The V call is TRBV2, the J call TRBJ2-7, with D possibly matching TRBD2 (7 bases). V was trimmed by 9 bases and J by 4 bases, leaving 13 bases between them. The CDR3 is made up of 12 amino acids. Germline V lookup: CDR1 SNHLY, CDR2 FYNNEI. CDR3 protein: CASAGAGYEQYF. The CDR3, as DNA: TGTGCCAGTGCGGGGGCTGGGTACGAGCAGTACTTC.

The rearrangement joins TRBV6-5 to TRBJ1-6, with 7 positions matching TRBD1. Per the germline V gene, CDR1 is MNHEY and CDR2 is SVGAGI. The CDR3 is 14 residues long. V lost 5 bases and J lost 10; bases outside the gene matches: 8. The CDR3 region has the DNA TGTGCCAGCAGTCGAGACAGGGTGGTGTCACCCCTCCACTTT. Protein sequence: CASSRDRVVSPLHF.

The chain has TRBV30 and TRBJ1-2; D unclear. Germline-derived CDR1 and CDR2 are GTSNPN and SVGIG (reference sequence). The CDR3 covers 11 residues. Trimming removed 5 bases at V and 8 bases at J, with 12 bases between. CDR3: CAWEYSSGYTF. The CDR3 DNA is TGTGCCTGGGAATATTCCTCCGGCTACACCTTC.

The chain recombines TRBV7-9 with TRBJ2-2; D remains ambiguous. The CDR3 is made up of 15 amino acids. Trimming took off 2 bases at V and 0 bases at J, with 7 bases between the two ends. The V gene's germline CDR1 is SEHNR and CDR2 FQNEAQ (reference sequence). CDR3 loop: CASSLQATNTGELFF. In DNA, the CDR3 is TGTGCCAGCAGCTTACAGGCGACGAACACCGGGGAGCTGTTTTTT.

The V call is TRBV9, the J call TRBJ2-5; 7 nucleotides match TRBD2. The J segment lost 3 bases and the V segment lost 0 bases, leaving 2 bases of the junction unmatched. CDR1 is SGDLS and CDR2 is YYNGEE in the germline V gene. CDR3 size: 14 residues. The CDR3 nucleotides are TGTGCCAGCAGCGTAGGGGGGGGTGAAGAGACCCAGTACTTC. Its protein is CASSVGGGEETQYF.

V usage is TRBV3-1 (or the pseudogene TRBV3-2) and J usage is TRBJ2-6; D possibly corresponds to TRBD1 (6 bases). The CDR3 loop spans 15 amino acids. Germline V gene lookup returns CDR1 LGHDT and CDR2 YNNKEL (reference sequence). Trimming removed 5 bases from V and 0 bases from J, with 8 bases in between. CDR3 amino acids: CASSAGASGANVLTF. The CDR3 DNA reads TGTGCCAGCAGCGCAGGGGCCTCTGGGGCCAACGTCCTGACTTTC.

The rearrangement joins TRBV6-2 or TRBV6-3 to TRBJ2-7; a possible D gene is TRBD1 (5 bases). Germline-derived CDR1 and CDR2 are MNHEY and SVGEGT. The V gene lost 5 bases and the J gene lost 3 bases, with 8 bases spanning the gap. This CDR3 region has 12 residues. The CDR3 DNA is TGTGCCAGCAGTCCCCAGGGCTACGAGCAGTACTTC. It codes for CASSPQGYEQYF.

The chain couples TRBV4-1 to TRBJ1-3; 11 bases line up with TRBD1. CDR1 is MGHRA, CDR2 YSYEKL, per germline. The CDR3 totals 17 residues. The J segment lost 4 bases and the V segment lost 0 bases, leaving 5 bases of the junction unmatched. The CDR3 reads CASSQEGGQGAGNTIYF. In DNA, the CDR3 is TGCGCCAGCAGCCAAGAAGGTGGACAGGGGGCCGGAAACACCATATATTTT.

The CDR3 DNA is TGCGCCAGCAGCCTACGAGCAGGGCTCGAAGCTTTCTTT. It is translated as CASSLRAGLEAFF. The chain recombines TRBV5-1 with TRBJ1-1; the D gene is possibly TRBD1 (5 bases). V dropped 4 bases and J dropped 8 bases, with 15 bases sitting between them. From germline, CDR1 is SGHRS and CDR2 YFSETQ. This CDR3 is 13 amino acids long. The full variable domain, rest sourced from reference TRBV5-1 and TRBJ1-1, is KAGVTQTPRYLIKTRGQQVTLSCSPISGHRSVSWYQQTPGQGLQFLFEYFSETQRNKGNFPGRFSGRQFSNSRSEMNVSTLELGDSALYLCASSLRAGLEAFFGQGTRLTVV.

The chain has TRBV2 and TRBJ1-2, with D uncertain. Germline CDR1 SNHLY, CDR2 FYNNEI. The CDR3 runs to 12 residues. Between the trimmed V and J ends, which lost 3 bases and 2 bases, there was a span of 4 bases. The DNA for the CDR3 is TGTGCCAGCAGTGAGAGAAACTATGGCTACACCTTC. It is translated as CASSERNYGYTF.

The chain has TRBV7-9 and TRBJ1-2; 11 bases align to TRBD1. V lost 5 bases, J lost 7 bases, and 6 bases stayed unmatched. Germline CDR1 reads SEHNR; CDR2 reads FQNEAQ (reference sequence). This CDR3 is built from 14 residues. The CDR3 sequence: CASSVGQGAAGYTF. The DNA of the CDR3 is TGTGCCAGCAGCGTAGGACAGGGGGCCGCTGGCTACACCTTC. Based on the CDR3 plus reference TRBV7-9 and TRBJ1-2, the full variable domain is DTGVSQNPRHKITKRGQNVTFRCDPISEHNRLYWYRQTLGQGPEFLTYFQNEAQLEKSRLLSDRFSAERPKGSFSTLEIQRTEQGDSAMYLCASSVGQGAAGYTFGSGTRLTVV.

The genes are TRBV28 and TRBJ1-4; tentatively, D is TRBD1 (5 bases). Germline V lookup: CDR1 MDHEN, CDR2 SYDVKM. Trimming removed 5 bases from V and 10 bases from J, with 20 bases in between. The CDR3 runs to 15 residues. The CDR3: CASSGRRGTGLKLFF. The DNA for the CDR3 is TGTGCCAGCAGTGGGAGGCGGGGTACAGGCCTAAAACTGTTTTTT.

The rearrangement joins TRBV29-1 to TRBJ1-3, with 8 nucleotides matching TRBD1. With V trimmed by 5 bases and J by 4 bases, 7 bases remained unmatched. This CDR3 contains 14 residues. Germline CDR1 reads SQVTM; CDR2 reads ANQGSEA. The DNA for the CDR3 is TGCAGCGTTCTTTGGACAGGGAAGGGAAACACCATATATTTT. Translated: CSVLWTGKGNTIYF.

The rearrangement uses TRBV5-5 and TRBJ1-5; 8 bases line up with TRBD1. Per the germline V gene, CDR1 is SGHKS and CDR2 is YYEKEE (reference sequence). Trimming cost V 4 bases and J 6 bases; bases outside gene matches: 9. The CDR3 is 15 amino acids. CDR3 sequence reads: CASSRDRGISQPQHF. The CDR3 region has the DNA TGTGCCAGCAGCCGCGACAGGGGTATAAGTCAGCCCCAGCATTTT.

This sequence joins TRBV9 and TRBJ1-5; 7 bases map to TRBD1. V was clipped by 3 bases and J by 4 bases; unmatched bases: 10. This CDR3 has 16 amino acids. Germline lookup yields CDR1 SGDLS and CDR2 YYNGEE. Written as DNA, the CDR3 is TGTGCCAGCAGCGCGCATCCAGGGGGTACGAATCAGCCCCAGCATTTT. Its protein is CASSAHPGGTNQPQHF.

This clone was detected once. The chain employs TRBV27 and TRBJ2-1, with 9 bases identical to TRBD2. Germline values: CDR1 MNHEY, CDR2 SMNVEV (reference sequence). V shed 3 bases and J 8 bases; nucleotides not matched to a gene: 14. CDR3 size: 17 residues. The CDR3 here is CASSFKWASGGLDEQFF. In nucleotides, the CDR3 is TGTGCCAGCAGTTTTAAATGGGCCAGCGGGGGGTTGGATGAGCAGTTCTTC.

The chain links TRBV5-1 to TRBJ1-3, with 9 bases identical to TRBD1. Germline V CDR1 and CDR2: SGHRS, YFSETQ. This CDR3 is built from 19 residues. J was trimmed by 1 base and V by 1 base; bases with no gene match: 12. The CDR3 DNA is TGCGCCAGCAGCTTGAAGGCTCTCGGGACAGGGTCTTCTGGAAACACCATATATTTT. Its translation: CASSLKALGTGSSGNTIYF.

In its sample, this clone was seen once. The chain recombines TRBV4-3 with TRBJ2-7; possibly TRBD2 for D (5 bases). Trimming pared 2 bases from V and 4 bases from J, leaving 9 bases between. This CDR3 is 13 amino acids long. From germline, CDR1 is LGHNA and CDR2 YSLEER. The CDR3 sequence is CASSQSAGYEQYF. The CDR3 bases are TGCGCCAGCAGCCAATCTGCGGGTTACGAGCAGTACTTC.

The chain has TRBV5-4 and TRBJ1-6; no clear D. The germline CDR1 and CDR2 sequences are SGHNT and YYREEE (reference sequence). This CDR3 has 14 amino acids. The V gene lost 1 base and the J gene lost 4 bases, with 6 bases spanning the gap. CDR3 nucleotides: TGTGCCAGCAGCTTGACACAGTATAATTCACCCCTCCACTTT. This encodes CASSLTQYNSPLHF. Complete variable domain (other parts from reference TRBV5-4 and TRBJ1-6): ETGVTQSPTHLIKTRGQQVTLRCSSQSGHNTVSWYQQALGQGPQFIFQYYREEENGRGNFPPRFSGLQFPNYSSELNVNALELDDSALYLCASSLTQYNSPLHFGNGTRLTVT.

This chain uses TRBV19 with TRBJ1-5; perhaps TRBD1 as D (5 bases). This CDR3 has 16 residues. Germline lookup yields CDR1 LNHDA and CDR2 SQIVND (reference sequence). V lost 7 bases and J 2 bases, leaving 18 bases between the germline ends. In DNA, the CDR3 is TGTGCCAGTAACTTTAGGTCCAGGGTCGGCAATCAGCCCCAGCATTTT. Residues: CASNFRSRVGNQPQHF.

The CDR3 protein is CASSQDVRNTGELFF. DNA for the CDR3: TGCGCCAGCAGCCAAGATGTGAGGAACACCGGGGAGCTGTTTTTT. This chain links TRBV4-3 with TRBJ2-2; D gene ambiguous. Deletions cut 0 bases from V and 1 base from J, with 6 bases between. Germline CDR1 and CDR2: LGHNA and YSLEER. The CDR3 is 15 residues long.

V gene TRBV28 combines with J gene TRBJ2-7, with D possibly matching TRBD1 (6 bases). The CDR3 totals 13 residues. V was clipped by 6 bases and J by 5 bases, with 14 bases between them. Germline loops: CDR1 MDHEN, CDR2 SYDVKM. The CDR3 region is CASRKDRPHEQYF. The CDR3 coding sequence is TGTGCCAGCAGGAAAGACAGGCCCCACGAGCAGTACTTC. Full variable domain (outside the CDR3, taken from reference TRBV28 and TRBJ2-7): DVKVTQSSRYLVKRTGEKVFLECVQDMDHENMFWYRQDPGLGLRLIYFSYDVKMKEKGDIPEGYSVSREKKERFSLILESASTNQTSMYLCASRKDRPHEQYFGPGTRLTVT.

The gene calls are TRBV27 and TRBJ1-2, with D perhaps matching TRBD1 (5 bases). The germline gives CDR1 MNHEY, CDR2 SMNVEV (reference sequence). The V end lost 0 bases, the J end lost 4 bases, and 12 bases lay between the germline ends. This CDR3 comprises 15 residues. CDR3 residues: CASSLSKPGIYGYTF. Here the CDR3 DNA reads TGTGCCAGCAGTTTATCGAAGCCAGGGATCTATGGCTACACCTTC.

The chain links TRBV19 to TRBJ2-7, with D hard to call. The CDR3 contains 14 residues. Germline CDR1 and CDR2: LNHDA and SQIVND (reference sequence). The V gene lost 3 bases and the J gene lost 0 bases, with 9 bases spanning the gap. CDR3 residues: CASSIRQSSYEQYF. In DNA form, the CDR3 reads TGTGCCAGTAGTATCAGGCAGAGCTCCTACGAGCAGTACTTC. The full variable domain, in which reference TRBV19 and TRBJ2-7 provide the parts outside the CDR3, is DGGITQSPKYLFRKEGQNVTLSCEQNLNHDAMYWYRQDPGQGLRLIYYSQIVNDFQKGDIAEGYSVSREKKESFPLTVTSAQKNPTAFYLCASSIRQSSYEQYFGPGTRLTVT.

The CDR3 DNA reads TGTGCCAGCAGTTTCCGACAGAGCTACCAGCCCCAGCATTTT. Translation gives CASSFRQSYQPQHF. This chain connects TRBV28 to TRBJ1-5; D possibly corresponds to TRBD1 (5 bases). V was cut by 3 bases and J by 7 bases, with 13 bases left in between. The CDR3 contains 14 residues. Germline CDR1 MDHEN, CDR2 SYDVKM.

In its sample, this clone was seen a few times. The CDR3 sequence is CASSEIGQGNSPQHF. The CDR3 DNA is TGTGCCAGCAGTGAAATCGGACAGGGGAATTCGCCCCAGCATTTT. The V gene is TRBV2, the J gene TRBJ1-5; 9 positions match TRBD1. Germline CDR1 is SNHLY and CDR2 is FYNNEI. The CDR3 runs to 15 residues. The V gene end was trimmed by 2 bases and the J gene end by 9 bases; junction bases not matched to a gene: 8.